A selection of T cell receptor beta chains follows, all from one sample in a study of blood T cell repertoires in COVID-19. Libraries were prepared by immunoSEQ multiplex PCR; TCRdb keeps only in-frame clonotypes and omits some of them. Seen here are roughly 180,000 clones, 70% to 85% observed once, and the top ten hold around 7%. The sequenced sample consisted of peripheral blood. The receptors derive from a human donor in a cohort sampled during active COVID-19. CDR3s include the opening cysteine and the closing phenylalanine or tryptophan.

j_call	v_call	cdr3_aa
TRBJ2-7	TRBV25-1	CASGRGSYEQYF
TRBJ1-2	TRBV6-5	CASSLRVIGYGYTF
TRBJ2-1	TRBV15	CATSRDPSGGYNEQFF
TRBJ1-6	TRBV6-5	CASSRDRGEAPLHF
TRBJ1-1	TRBV6-5	CASSYSRQHYTEAFF
TRBJ1-6	TRBV6-5	CASSQAGPSSPLHF
TRBJ1-2	TRBV20-1	CSASRGGESYGYTF
TRBJ1-1	TRBV5-5	CASSPGHFVSEAFF
TRBJ2-1	TRBV4-1	CASSQDYGGPAYNEQFF
TRBJ1-1	TRBV10-3	CAIRRQTNTEAFF
TRBJ2-2	TRBV3-1/TRBV3-2	CASSQDKGAVAGELFF
TRBJ2-7	TRBV15	CATGETGYREQYF
TRBJ2-4	TRBV18	CASSPPGMGSKNIQYF
TRBJ1-1	TRBV4-1	CASSLRRAGGGTEAFF
TRBJ2-7	TRBV4-1	CASSQESLTDFRDEQYF
TRBJ1-6	TRBV14	CASSQDRGSPNSPLHF
TRBJ1-6	TRBV12-5	CASGSTTGGYHNSPLHF
TRBJ1-3	TRBV7-9	CASSLDRAQFFSGNTIYF
TRBJ1-2	TRBV23-1	CASSKKTTASPRANYGYTF
TRBJ1-2	TRBV6-1	CASSEMIRDTF
TRBJ2-3	TRBV25-1	CASSDRAGWSTDTQYF
TRBJ1-2	TRBV7-9	CASRSTALVSGYTF
TRBJ2-5	TRBV6-2/TRBV6-3	CASSLGIQETQYF
TRBJ2-5	TRBV5-1	CASSPGLAGPQETQYF
TRBJ1-1	TRBV2	CASSGGANTEAFF
TRBJ1-2	TRBV2	CASSDATGAGGYTF
TRBJ2-3	TRBV5-1	CASSLHGDTQYF
TRBJ2-1	TRBV25-1	CASTQTYNEQFF
TRBJ2-5	TRBV5-6	CASSLVGRNQETQYF
TRBJ2-3	TRBV10-1	CASSEGASGGGTDTQYF
TRBJ1-1	TRBV13	CASSFGLDGGGTEAFF
TRBJ2-7	TRBV7-6	CASSLTDATYEQYF
TRBJ2-1	TRBV3-1/TRBV3-2	CASSQVAGPTEDNEQFF
TRBJ2-7	TRBV7-9	CASSKGWVAVPTQQYF
TRBJ1-3	TRBV6-6	CASSPSQGTAGNTIYF
TRBJ2-1	TRBV21-1	CASSKGEGLRFF
TRBJ1-1	TRBV2	CASTVGTGNTEAFF
TRBJ1-4	TRBV5-1	CASSSGATNEKLFF
TRBJ1-1	TRBV10-2	CASSEGGSEAFF
TRBJ2-1	TRBV29-1	CSVAERYNEQFF
TRBJ2-3	TRBV19	CASSETSGGSDTQYF
TRBJ1-2	TRBV3-1/TRBV3-2	CASSQGAAGVVGYTF
TRBJ1-2	TRBV6-2/TRBV6-3	CASSLPGQGENDYTF
TRBJ2-1	TRBV28	CASIEGRDYNEQFF
TRBJ2-2	TRBV4-1	CASSTRGTTLNTGELFF
TRBJ2-7	TRBV10-1	CASSESVSYEQYF
TRBJ2-7	TRBV11-2	CASSLVASGGSPSYEQYF
TRBJ1-5	TRBV5-6	CASSLGTGDNQPQHF
TRBJ1-1	TRBV29-1	CSVDYGTSPEAFF
TRBJ1-6	TRBV12-3/TRBV12-4	CASSLQGNSPLHF
TRBJ2-7	TRBV7-8	CASSLTRGYEQYF
TRBJ2-3	TRBV15	CATSRGRGTGAPTTQYF
TRBJ1-3	TRBV6-1	CASSESGVSGNTIYF
TRBJ2-7	TRBV6-5	CASSKIQGGSEQYF
TRBJ1-6	TRBV6-5	CASSYSEGTDNSPLHF
TRBJ2-7	TRBV19	CASQPTGPSYEQYF
TRBJ1-1	TRBV6-1	CASSESRGYTEAFF
TRBJ1-1	TRBV27	CASSLYGGRPGNTEAFF
TRBJ2-7	TRBV11-2	CASSLELAAYEQYF